These 10 T cell receptor beta chains came from one sample sequenced in a study of T-cell reconstitution after alpha-beta-depleted transplantation in children. A library of TCRbeta sequences, prepared with unique molecular identifiers, was generated. TCRdb used MiXCR to reprocess the PCR reads, holding one entry per CDR3 protein. The profile shows about 340,000 distinct CDR3 sequences, 10% of them singletons. This material consisted of PBMCs from the stem cell graft donor, taken from the stem cell graft. Receptor source: a human donor who donated a stem cell graft to a child with acute lymphoblastic leukemia.

V usage is TRBV12-3 or TRBV12-4 and J usage is TRBJ2-1; perhaps TRBD2 as D (7 bases). V gave up 1 base and J gave up 6 bases, with 13 bases separating them. This CDR3 contains 15 residues. CDR3 in DNA: TGTGCCAGCAGTTTAGGGATAGGGGGGGGCAATGAGCAGTTCTTC. The encoded protein is CASSLGIGGGNEQFF.

This clonotype was seen ten or more times. The chain is built from TRBV29-1 and TRBJ2-5; maybe TRBD1 (5 bases). The germline V gene encodes CDR1 SQVTM and CDR2 ANQGSEA. The CDR3 contains 14 residues. V was shortened by 3 bases and J by 4 bases, with 15 bases between the two germline ends. CDR3 sequence: CSVDGHSMGETQYF. The CDR3 region has the DNA TGCAGCGTTGACGGACACAGCATGGGAGAGACCCAGTACTTC. Together with reference TRBV29-1 and TRBJ2-5, the CDR3 gives the full variable domain: SAVISQKPSRDICQRGTSLTIQCQVDSQVTMMFWYRQQPGQSLTLIATANQGSEATYESGFVIDKFPISRPNLTFSTLTVSNMSPEDSSIYLCSVDGHSMGETQYFGPGTRLLVL.

V usage is TRBV19 and J usage is TRBJ1-2; 8 positions agree with TRBD1. Germline V lookup: CDR1 LNHDA, CDR2 SQIVND (reference sequence). The CDR3 spans 11 residues. Trimming removed 9 bases from V and 6 bases from J; junction bases left unmatched: 3. In DNA form, the CDR3 reads TGTGCCAGCGACAGGGGAAATGGCTACACCTTC. It is translated as CASDRGNGYTF.

The chain uses TRBV5-1 and TRBJ2-1; possibly TRBD1 or TRBD2 for D (6 bases each). Per the germline V gene, CDR1 is SGHRS and CDR2 is YFSETQ. This CDR3 is built from 16 residues. The V end was cut by 5 bases, the J end by 3 bases, with 18 bases between. CDR3 in DNA: TGCGCCAGCAGTCGAACTAGTAGGGGGGACTACAATGAGCAGTTCTTC. It translates to CASSRTSRGDYNEQFF. The full variable domain, its missing parts supplied by reference TRBV5-1 and TRBJ2-1, is KAGVTQTPRYLIKTRGQQVTLSCSPISGHRSVSWYQQTPGQGLQFLFEYFSETQRNKGNFPGRFSGRQFSNSRSEMNVSTLELGDSALYLCASSRTSRGDYNEQFFGPGTRLTVL.

This clonotype has only a few counts. The chain combines TRBV12-3 or TRBV12-4 with TRBJ1-1, with D perhaps TRBD1 (5 bases). Trimming removed 8 bases at V and 1 base at J, with 14 bases between. This CDR3 has 14 residues. The DNA of the CDR3 is TGTGCCAGCGGACAACAGACTACGAACACTGAAGCTTTCTTT. As protein: CASGQQTTNTEAFF.

Only a few counts were recorded for this clonotype. The CDR3 sequence: CASSEGRSYEQYF. The CDR3 DNA sequence: TGCGCCAGCAGTGAGGGGCGCTCCTACGAGCAGTACTTC. The chain couples TRBV10-2 to TRBJ2-7; D unclear. V lost 2 bases and J lost 0, with 5 bases in between. The CDR3 extends over 13 amino acids. Germline-derived CDR1 and CDR2 are WSHSY and SAAADI.

This clonotype was counted between two and nine times. This chain joins TRBV15 and TRBJ2-5, with 15 bases matching TRBD2. Trimming cost V 3 bases and J 5 bases; bases outside gene matches: 16. The CDR3 consists of 20 residues. Germline-derived CDR1 and CDR2 are LNHNV and YYDKDF (reference sequence). The CDR3 DNA reads TGTGCCACCAGCAGGGCGGGACTAGCGGGAGGTCAGATGCGCGGGGAGACCCAGTACTTC. This gives the protein CATSRAGLAGGQMRGETQYF.

The V call is TRBV28, the J call TRBJ2-3, with 10 bases that match TRBD2. Germline-derived CDR1 and CDR2 are MDHEN and SYDVKM. This CDR3 comprises 15 residues. V lost 1 base to trimming and J lost 6 bases; unmatched junction nucleotides: 4. The CDR3 bases are TGTGCCAGCAGTTTATCCCCAGCGGGAGGGGATACGCAGTATTTT. Its translation: CASSLSPAGGDTQYF. Filled out from reference TRBV28 and TRBJ2-3, the complete variable domain reads DVKVTQSSRYLVKRTGEKVFLECVQDMDHENMFWYRQDPGLGLRLIYFSYDVKMKEKGDIPEGYSVSREKKERFSLILESASTNQTSMYLCASSLSPAGGDTQYFGPGTRLTVL.

This clonotype showed up many times. The chain has TRBV29-1 and TRBJ2-7; no definite D call. The CDR3 sequence is 13 residues long. Per the germline V gene, CDR1 is SQVTM and CDR2 is ANQGSEA. The ends were cut back, 3 bases at V and 1 base at J, with 10 bases in the middle. CDR3 coding DNA: TGCAGCGTTGAGGGCCAGGCTTCCTACGAGCAGTACTTC. It codes for CSVEGQASYEQYF.

This clonotype turned up a few times. The chain combines TRBV20-1 with TRBJ2-1, with D tentatively TRBD2 (6 bases). The CDR3 contains 15 residues. V lost 0 bases to trimming and J lost 4 bases, with 13 bases between them. In germline, CDR1 is DFQATT, CDR2 SNEGSKA (reference sequence). The CDR3 sequence is CSAREPGSKYNEQFF. The CDR3 nucleotides are TGCAGTGCTAGAGAACCCGGGAGTAAATACAATGAGCAGTTCTTC.